This T cell receptor (beta chain) was sequenced in a study of blood T cells in healthy people across ages. Healthy Caucasian individuals from Russia aged about 6 to 100 served as donors. A second PCR, run for roughly 7 to 11 cycles, used a sample-barcoded 5' primer plus a J-beta primer mix. TCRdb ran MiXCR on the 5' RACE reads and lists one entry per CDR3 protein. Among more than 650,000 distinct CDR3 sequences, around a fifth were seen once, and the ten largest hold around 22%. This clonotype was seen a handful of times. What it binds is unknown. From germline, CDR1 is SGHTA and CDR2 FQGNSA. CDR3 length: 15 amino acids. General study points: Diversity figures derived from one million T cells were judged to underestimate the true value.

The receptor was derived from a man in his 70s in good health. Source material: blood. The V call is TRBV7-2, the J call TRBJ2-1; D not resolved. The J call could be wrong; TRBJ2-5 is a better fit for the DNA end. The CDR3 sequence is CASSLSTTQKETQYF. The CDR3 DNA is TGTGCCAGCAGCTTAAGCACTACCCAAAAAGAGACCCAGTACTTC.